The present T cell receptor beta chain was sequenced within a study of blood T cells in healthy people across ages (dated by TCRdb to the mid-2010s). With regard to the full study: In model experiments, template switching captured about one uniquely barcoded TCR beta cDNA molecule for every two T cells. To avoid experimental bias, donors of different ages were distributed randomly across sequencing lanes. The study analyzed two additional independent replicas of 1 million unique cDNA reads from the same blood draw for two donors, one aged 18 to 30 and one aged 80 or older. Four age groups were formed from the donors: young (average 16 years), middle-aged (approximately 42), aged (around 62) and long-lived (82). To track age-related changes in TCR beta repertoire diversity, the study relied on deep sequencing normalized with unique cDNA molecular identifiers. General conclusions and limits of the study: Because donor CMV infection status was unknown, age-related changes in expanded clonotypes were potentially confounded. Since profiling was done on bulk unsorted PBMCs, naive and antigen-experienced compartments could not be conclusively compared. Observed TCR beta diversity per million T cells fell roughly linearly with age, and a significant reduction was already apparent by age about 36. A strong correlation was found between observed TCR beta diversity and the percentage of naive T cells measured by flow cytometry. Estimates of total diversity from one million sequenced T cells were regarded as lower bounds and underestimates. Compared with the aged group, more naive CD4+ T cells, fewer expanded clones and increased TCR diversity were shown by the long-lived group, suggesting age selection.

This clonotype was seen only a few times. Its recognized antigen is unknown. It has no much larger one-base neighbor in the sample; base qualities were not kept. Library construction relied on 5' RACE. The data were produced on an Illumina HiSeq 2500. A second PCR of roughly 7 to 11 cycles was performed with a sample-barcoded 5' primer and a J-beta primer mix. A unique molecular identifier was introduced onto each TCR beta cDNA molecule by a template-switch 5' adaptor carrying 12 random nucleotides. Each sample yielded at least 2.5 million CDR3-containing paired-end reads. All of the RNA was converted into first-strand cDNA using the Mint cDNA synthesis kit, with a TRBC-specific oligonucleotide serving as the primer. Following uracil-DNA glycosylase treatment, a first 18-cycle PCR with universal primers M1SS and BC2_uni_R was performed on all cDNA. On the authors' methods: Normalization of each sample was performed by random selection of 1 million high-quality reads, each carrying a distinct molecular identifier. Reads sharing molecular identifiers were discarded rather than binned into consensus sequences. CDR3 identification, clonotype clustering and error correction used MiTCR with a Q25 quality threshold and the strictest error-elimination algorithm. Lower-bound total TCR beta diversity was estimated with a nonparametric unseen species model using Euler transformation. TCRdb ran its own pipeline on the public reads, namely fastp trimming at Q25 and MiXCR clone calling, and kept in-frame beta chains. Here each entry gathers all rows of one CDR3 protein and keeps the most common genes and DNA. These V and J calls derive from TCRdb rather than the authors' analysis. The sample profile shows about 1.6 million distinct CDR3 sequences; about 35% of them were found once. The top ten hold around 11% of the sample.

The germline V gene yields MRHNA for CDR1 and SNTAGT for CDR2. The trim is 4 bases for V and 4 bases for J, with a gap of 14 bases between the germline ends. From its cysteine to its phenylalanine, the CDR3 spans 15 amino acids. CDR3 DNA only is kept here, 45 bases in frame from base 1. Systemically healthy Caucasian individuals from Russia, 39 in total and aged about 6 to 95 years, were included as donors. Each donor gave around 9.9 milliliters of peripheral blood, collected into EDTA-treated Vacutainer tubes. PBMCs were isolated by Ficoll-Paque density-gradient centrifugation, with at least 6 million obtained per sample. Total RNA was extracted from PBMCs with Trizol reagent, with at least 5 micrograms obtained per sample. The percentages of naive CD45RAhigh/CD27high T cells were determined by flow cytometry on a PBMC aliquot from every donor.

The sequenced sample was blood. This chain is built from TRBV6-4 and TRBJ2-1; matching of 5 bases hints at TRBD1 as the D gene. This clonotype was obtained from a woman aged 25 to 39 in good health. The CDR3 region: CASSGSSSGYNEQFF. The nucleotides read TGTGCCAGCAGTGGATCGTCCTCAGGGTACAATGAGCAGTTCTTC.